A selection of T cell receptor beta chains follows, all from one sample in a study of cytomegalovirus exposure and HLA in healthy donors. The method was immunoSEQ multiplex PCR; TCRdb's version includes in-frame clones alone and lacks a portion of them. Seen here are about 59,000 clones, over 60% observed once, and the top ten hold approximately 6.3%. Input material: PBMCs. These receptors were taken from a young man in good health and CMV-seropositive. The CDR3 runs from the conserved cysteine through the conserved F or W. The D gene is left open where the match is weak. Clone sizes are given selectively: once, few, many, or a class where the clone is expanded.

>TRBJ1-2|.|TRBD1|TRBV4-1|14
CASSPGQGHSGYTF
TGCGCCAGCAGCCCCGGACAGGGGCACAGTGGCTACACCTTC
>TRBJ2-3|few|TRBD2|TRBV5-1|16
CASSAAGTRGTDTQYF
TGCGCCAGCAGCGCCGCCGGGACTAGGGGGACAGATACGCAGTATTTT
>TRBJ1-3|once|TRBD1|TRBV7-9|15
CASSSRTGAGNTIYF
TGTGCCAGCAGCTCTCGGACAGGGGCTGGAAACACCATATATTTT
>TRBJ1-1|.|.|TRBV6-5|13
CASSYGRGTEAFF
TGTGCCAGCAGTTACGGCAGAGGCACTGAAGCTTTCTTT
>TRBJ2-4|.|.|TRBV7-8|14
CASSPSTGRNIQYF
TGTGCCAGCAGTCCGTCGACAGGACGGAACATTCAGTACTTC
>TRBJ1-2|once|.|TRBV6-1|13
CASSITGDYGYTF
TGTGCCAGCAGCATAACTGGAGACTATGGCTACACCTTC
>TRBJ2-5|.|TRBD1|TRBV2|14
CASRGRGLWETQYF
TGTGCCAGCAGGGGCAGGGGGCTATGGGAGACCCAGTACTTC
>TRBJ1-3|.|TRBD1|TRBV7-2|15
CASSLDTGGGNTIYF
TGTGCCAGCAGCCTCGATACAGGGGGTGGGAACACCATATATTTT
>TRBJ1-4|.|TRBD1|TRBV6-4|13
CASPGTGSEKLFF
TGTGCCAGCCCCGGGACAGGGTCCGAAAAACTGTTTTTT
>TRBJ2-7|.|.|TRBV9|16
CASSVGSGRGTYEQYF
TGTGCCAGCAGCGTAGGGTCCGGCAGGGGTACCTACGAGCAGTACTTC
>TRBJ1-2|.|TRBD1|TRBV29-1|15
CSVGWDPTGNYGYTF
TGCAGCGTGGGGTGGGATCCGACAGGGAACTATGGCTACACCTTC
>TRBJ1-5|once|.|TRBV9|14
CASSVEDSGQPQHF
TGTGCCAGCAGCGTAGAAGACTCTGGTCAGCCCCAGCATTTT
>TRBJ2-3|.|.|TRBV5-4|14
CASSPPRLGDTQYF
TGTGCCAGCAGCCCCCCCAGGTTGGGAGATACGCAGTATTTT
>TRBJ2-7|few|.|TRBV7-2|17
CASSLGGWGVLPYEQYF
TGTGCCAGCAGCTTAGGGGGGTGGGGGGTCCTTCCCTACGAGCAGTACTTC
>TRBJ2-1|.|TRBD2|TRBV7-3|16
CASSFSSGGGYNEQFF
TGTGCCAGCAGCTTCTCTAGCGGGGGGGGTTACAATGAGCAGTTCTTC
>TRBJ2-3|.|TRBD1|TRBV5-4|15
CASRPGQPSTDTQYF
TGTGCCAGCAGACCGGGACAGCCTAGCACAGATACGCAGTATTTT
>TRBJ1-5|.|.|TRBV15|15
CATSRTARLNQPQHF
TGTGCCACCAGCAGAACAGCCCGTCTCAATCAGCCCCAGCATTTT
>TRBJ2-7|.|.|TRBV5-3|14
CARSLAYRLYEQYF
TGTGCCAGAAGCTTGGCCTATCGGTTATACGAGCAGTACTTC
>TRBJ1-6|.|.|TRBV2|18
CASSDPGEASSYNSPLHF
TGTGCCAGCAGTGACCCCGGGGAGGCGAGCTCCTATAATTCACCCCTCCACTTT
>TRBJ2-7|.|.|TRBV7-8|14
CASSSQVEGGKQYF
TGTGCCAGCAGCTCTCAGGTGGAGGGGGGGAAGCAGTACTTC
>TRBJ1-2|.|.|TRBV10-3|14
CAISLQVNSDGYTF
TGTGCCATCAGTTTACAGGTGAACAGCGATGGCTACACCTTC
>TRBJ2-1|.|TRBD2|TRBV10-3|14
CAISTSGVFGEQFF
TGTGCCATCAGCACTAGCGGGGTATTCGGTGAGCAGTTCTTC
>TRBJ1-4|.|TRBD1|TRBV19|14
CASSTDRWDEKLFF
TGTGCCAGTAGCACGGACAGGTGGGATGAAAAACTGTTTTTT
>TRBJ2-7|.|TRBD1|TRBV5-1|14
CASSLQGPPYEQYF
TGCGCCAGCAGTTTACAGGGGCCCCCCTACGAGCAGTACTTC
>TRBJ1-6|once|.|TRBV19|15
CASSIGGRGPSPLHF
TGTGCCAGTAGTATTGGGGGGAGAGGGCCTTCACCCCTCCACTTT
>TRBJ2-5|.|TRBD1|TRBV5-1|15
CASSYLGQGGEEQYF
TGCGCCAGCAGCTACCTGGGACAGGGAGGTGAGGAGCAGTACTTC
>TRBJ1-5|once|.|TRBV27|15
CASSLGGMPIRPQHF
TGTGCCAGCAGTTTAGGGGGCATGCCCATCCGGCCCCAGCATTTT
>TRBJ1-3|.|.|TRBV5-1|15
CASSSLPEGGNTIYF
TGCGCCAGCAGCTCTCTTCCAGAGGGTGGAAACACCATATATTTT
>TRBJ2-2|.|.|TRBV19|13
CASAIRNTGELFF
TGTGCCAGTGCAATTAGGAACACCGGGGAGCTGTTTTTT
>TRBJ1-2|.|.|TRBV9|16
CASSVASDSPNYGYTF
TGTGCCAGCAGCGTAGCGTCGGACAGCCCGAACTATGGCTACACCTTC
>TRBJ2-4|.|TRBD1|TRBV7-9|14
CASSSDRERNIQYF
TGTGCCAGCAGCTCCGACAGGGAACGGAACATTCAGTACTTC
>TRBJ1-6|.|.|TRBV28|13
CASRRVNNSPLHF
TGTGCCAGCAGAAGAGTGAATAATTCACCCCTCCACTTT
>TRBJ2-5|few|TRBD1|TRBV29-1|12
CSGGTAKETQYF
TGCAGCGGTGGGACAGCTAAAGAGACCCAGTACTTC
>TRBJ2-6|.|.|TRBV30|18
CAWSVKGRAYSGANVLTF
TGTGCCTGGAGTGTAAAAGGGAGAGCATACTCTGGGGCCAACGTCCTGACTTTC
>TRBJ2-7|.|.|TRBV28|15
CASSFPTGSSYEQYF
TGTGCCAGCAGTTTCCCGACAGGAAGCTCCTACGAGCAGTACTTC
>TRBJ2-7|.|TRBD1|TRBV19|16
CASSPWIPGQGYEQYF
TGTGCCAGTAGCCCGTGGATCCCGGGACAGGGCTACGAGCAGTACTTC
>TRBJ1-2|.|.|TRBV4-1|14
CASSRLTSYYGYTF
TGCGCCAGCAGCCGTCTAACTTCCTACTATGGCTACACCTTC
>TRBJ1-6|.|.|TRBV10-3|13
CAIGGDNNSPLHF
TGTGCCATCGGGGGGGACAATAATTCACCCCTCCACTTT
>TRBJ1-2|.|.|TRBV6-1|15
CASSVSGAQGGGYTF
TGTGCCAGCAGTGTCTCTGGGGCACAGGGAGGGGGCTACACCTTC
>TRBJ1-6|.|TRBD1|TRBV7-2|14
CASSLTGENSPLHF
TGTGCCAGCAGCCTGACAGGGGAAAATTCACCCCTCCACTTT
>TRBJ1-2|once|.|TRBV27|13
CASSPTLFYGYTF
TGTGCCAGCAGCCCGACACTGTTCTATGGCTACACCTTC
>TRBJ2-5|.|.|TRBV5-1|14
CASSARGNEETQYF
TGCGCCAGCAGCGCCCGGGGAAACGAAGAGACCCAGTACTTC